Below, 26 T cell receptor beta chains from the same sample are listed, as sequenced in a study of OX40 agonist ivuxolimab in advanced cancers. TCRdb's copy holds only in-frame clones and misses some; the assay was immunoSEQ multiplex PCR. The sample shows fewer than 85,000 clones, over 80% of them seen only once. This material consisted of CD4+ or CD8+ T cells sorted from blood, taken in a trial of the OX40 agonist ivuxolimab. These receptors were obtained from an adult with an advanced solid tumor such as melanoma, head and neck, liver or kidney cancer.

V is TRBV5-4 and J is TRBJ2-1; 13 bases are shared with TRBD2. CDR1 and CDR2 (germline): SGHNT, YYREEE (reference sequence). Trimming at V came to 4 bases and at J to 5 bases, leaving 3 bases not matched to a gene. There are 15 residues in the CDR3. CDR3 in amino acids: CASSAGLAGDNEQFF. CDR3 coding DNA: TGTGCCAGCAGCGCAGGACTAGCGGGGGACAATGAGCAGTTCTTC.

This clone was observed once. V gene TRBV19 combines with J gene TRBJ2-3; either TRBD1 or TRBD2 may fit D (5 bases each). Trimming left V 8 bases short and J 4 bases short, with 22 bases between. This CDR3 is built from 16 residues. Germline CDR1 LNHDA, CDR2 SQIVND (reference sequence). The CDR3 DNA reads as TGTGCCAGTCGGGACGGGGCAGGCCTTCTCTCAGATACGCAGTATTTT. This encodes CASRDGAGLLSDTQYF.

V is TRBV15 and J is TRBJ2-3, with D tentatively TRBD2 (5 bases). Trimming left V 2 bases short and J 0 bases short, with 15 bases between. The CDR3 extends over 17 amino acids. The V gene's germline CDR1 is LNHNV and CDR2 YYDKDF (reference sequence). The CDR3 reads CATSRSTSFTSTDTQYF. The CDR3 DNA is TGTGCCACCAGCAGATCCACTAGTTTTACTAGCACAGATACGCAGTATTTT.

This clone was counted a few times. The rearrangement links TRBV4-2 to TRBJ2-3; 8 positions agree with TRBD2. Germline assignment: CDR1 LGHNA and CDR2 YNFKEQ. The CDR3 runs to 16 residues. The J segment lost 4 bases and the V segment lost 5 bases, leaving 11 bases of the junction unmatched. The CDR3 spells CASSSAGTSGSDTQYF. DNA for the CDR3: TGTGCCAGCAGCTCCGCCGGGACTAGTGGGTCAGATACGCAGTATTTT.

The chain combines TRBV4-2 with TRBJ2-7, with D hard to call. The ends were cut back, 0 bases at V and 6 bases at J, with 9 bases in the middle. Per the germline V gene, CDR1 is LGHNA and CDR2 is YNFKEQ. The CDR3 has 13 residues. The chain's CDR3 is CASSQDDVGEQYF. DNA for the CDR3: TGTGCCAGCAGCCAAGATGACGTTGGCGAGCAGTACTTC.

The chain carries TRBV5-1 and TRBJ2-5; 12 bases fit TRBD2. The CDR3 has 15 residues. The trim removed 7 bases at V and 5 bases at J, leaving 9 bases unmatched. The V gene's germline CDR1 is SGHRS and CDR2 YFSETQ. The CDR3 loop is CASLAGGIIGETQYF. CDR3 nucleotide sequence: TGCGCCAGCCTAGCGGGAGGGATCATTGGGGAGACCCAGTACTTC.

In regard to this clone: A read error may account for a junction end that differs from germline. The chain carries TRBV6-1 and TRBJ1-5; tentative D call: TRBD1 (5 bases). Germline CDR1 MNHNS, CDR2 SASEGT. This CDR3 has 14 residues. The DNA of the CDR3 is TGTGTCAGCAGATATACAGGTAGCAATCAGCCCCAGCATTTT. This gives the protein CVSRYTGSNQPQHF.

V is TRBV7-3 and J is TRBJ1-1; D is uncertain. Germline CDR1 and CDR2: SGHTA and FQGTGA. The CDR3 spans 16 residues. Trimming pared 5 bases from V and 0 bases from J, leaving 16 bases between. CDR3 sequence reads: CASSPPQLMMNTEAFF. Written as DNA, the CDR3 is TGTGCCAGCAGCCCACCCCAGCTTATGATGAACACTGAAGCTTTCTTT.

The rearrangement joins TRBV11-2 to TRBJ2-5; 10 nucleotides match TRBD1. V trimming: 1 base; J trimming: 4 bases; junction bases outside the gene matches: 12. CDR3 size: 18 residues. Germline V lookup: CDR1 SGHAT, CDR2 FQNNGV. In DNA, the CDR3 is TGTGCCAGCAGCTTAGGACAGGGGGCGGGCTTGACAGGAGAGACCCAGTACTTC. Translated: CASSLGQGAGLTGETQYF.

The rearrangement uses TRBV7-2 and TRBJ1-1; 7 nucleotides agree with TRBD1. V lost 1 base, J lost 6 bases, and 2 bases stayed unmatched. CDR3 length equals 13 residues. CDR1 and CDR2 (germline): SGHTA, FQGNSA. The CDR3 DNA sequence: TGTGCCAGCAGCTTAGACAGGGGATCTGAAGCTTTCTTT. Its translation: CASSLDRGSEAFF.

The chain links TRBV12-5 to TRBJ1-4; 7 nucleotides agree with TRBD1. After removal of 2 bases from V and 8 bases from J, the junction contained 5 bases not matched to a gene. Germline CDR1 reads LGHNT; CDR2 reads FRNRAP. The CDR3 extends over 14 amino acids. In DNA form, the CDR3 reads TGTGCTAGTGGTTTGATAGGGGGCGACGAAAAACTGTTTTTT. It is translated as CASGLIGGDEKLFF.

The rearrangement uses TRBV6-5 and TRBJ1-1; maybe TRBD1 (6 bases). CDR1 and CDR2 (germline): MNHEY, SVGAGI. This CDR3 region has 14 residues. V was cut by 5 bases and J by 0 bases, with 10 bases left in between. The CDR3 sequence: CASSGQLMNTEAFF. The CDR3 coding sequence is TGTGCCAGCAGTGGACAGCTCATGAACACTGAAGCTTTCTTT.

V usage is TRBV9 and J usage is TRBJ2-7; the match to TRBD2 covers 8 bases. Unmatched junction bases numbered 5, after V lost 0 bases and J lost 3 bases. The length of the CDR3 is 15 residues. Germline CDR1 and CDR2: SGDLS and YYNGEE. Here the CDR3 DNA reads TGTGCCAGCAGCGTAGGGCTAGCGGGCTACTACGAGCAGTACTTC. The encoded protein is CASSVGLAGYYEQYF.

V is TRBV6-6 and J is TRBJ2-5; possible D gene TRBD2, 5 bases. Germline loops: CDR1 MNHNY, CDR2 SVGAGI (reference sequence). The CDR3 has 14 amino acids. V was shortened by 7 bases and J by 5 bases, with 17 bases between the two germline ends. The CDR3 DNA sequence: TGTGCCAGCAAAATGGGCGGGTCGAGGGAGACCCAGTACTTC. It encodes CASKMGGSRETQYF.

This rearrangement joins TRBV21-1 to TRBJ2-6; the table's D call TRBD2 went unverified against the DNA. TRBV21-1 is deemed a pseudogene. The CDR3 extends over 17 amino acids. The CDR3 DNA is TGTGCCCCATTGGGGGGGTCCCATTACTCTGGGGCCAACGTCCTGACTTTC. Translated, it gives CAPLGGSHYSGANVLTF.

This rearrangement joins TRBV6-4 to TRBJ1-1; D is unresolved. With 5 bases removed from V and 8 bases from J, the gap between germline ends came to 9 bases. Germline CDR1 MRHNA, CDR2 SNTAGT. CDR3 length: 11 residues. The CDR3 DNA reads TGTGCCAGCAGTTCGGATGGGGAAGCTTTCTTT. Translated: CASSSDGEAFF.

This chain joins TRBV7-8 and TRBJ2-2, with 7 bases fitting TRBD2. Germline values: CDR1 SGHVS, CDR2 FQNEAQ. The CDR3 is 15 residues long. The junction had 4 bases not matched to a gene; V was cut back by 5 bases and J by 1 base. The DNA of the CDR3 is TGTGCCAGCAGCCGCAGCGGGGTGAACACCGGGGAGCTGTTTTTT. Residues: CASSRSGVNTGELFF.

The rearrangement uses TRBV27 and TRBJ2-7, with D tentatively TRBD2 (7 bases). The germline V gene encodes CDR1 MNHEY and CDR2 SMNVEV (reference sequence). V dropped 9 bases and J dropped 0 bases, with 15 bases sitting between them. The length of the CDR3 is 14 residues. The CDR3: CASKRGGSSYEQYF. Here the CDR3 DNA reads TGTGCCAGTAAGAGGGGGGGGAGCTCCTACGAGCAGTACTTC.

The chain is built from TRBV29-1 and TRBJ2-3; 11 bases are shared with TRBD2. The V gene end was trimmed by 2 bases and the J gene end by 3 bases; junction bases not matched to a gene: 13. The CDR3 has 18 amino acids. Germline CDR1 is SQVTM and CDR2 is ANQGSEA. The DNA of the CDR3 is TGCAGCGTTGAATCGCTAGCGGGAGGCCCAAAAATAACAGATACGCAGTATTTT. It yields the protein CSVESLAGGPKITDTQYF.

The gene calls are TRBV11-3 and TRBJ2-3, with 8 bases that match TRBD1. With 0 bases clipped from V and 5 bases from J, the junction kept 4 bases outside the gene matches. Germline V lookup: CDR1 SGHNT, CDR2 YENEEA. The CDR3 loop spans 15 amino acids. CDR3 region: CASSLDGQGRDTQYF. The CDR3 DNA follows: TGTGCCAGCAGCTTAGACGGACAGGGAAGAGATACGCAGTATTTT.

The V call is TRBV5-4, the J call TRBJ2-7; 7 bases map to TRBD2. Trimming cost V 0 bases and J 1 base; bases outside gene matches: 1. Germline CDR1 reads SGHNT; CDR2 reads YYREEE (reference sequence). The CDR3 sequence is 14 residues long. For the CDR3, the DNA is TGTGCCAGCAGCTTGGAGCGGGGATCCTACGAGCAGTACTTC. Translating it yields CASSLERGSYEQYF.

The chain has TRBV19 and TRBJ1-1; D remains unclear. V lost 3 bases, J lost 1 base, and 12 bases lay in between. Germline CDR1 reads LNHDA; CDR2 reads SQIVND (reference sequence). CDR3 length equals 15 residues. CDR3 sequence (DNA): TGTGCCAGTAGTATTAAGCCGGGAGCGAACACTGAAGCTTTCTTT. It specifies CASSIKPGANTEAFF.

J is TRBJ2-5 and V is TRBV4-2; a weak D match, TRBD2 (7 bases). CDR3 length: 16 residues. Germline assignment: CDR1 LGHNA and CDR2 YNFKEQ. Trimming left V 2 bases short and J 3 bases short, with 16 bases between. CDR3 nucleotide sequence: TGTGCCAGCAGCCAACTAAGCGGGACACTCAAAGAGACCCAGTACTTC. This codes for CASSQLSGTLKETQYF.

CDR3 sequence reads: CASSIAGGTDTEAFF. The CDR3 DNA follows: TGTGCCAGTAGTATAGCGGGAGGGACCGACACTGAAGCTTTCTTT. This chain joins TRBV19 and TRBJ1-1, with D possibly TRBD1 on 5 matching bases. Trimming pared 1 base from V and 3 bases from J, leaving 12 bases between. The length of the CDR3 is 15 residues. CDR1 is LNHDA, CDR2 SQIVND, per germline (reference sequence).

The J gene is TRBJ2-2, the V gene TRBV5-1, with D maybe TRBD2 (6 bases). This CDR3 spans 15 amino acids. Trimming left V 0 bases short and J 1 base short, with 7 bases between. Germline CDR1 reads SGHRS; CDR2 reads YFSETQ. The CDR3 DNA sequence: TGCGCCAGCAGCTTGGGGACTATGAACACCGGGGAGCTGTTTTTT. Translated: CASSLGTMNTGELFF.

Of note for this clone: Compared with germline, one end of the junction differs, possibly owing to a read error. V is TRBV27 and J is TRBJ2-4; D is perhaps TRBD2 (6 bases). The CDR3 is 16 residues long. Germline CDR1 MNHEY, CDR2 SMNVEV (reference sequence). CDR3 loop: CANSLSGAVAKNIQYF. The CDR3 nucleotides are TGTGCCAACAGTTTATCGGGAGCAGTAGCCAAAAACATTCAGTACTTC.